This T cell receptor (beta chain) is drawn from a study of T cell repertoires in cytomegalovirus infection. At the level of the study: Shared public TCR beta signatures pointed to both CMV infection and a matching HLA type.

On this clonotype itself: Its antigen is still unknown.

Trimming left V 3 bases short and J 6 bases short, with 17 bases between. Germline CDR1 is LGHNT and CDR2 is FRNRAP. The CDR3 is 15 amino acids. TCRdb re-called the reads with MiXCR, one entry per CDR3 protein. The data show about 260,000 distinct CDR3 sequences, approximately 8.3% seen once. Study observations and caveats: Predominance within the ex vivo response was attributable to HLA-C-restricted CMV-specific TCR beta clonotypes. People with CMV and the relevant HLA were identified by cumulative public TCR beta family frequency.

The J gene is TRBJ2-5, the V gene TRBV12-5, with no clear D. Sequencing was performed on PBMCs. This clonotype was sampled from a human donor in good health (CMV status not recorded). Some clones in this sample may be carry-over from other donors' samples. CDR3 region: CASGLTSGGKQTQYF. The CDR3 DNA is TGTGCTAGTGGTTTAACTTCGGGCGGTAAGCAGACCCAGTACTTC. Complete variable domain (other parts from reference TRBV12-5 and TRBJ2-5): DARVTQTPRHKVTEMGQEVTMRCQPILGHNTVFWYRQTMMQGLELLAYFRNRAPLDDSGMPKDRFSAEMPDATLATLKIQPSEPRDSAVYFCASGLTSGGKQTQYFGPGTRLLVL.